The entry that follows covers one TCR beta chain sequence. What it binds is unknown. The CDR3 runs to 13 residues. Germline lookup yields CDR1 DFQATT and CDR2 SNEGSKA (reference sequence). Trimming stripped 2 bases from V and 7 bases from J, with 12 bases between. The sample comes from a study of CD8 T cells in ankylosing spondylitis. Study-wide results and limits: Blood from ankylosing spondylitis patients appeared to carry a characteristic roughly 8-variant TCR beta motif.

TCRdb re-analysed the 5' RACE reads in MiXCR, keeping a single row per CDR3 protein. The sample consists of approximately 540,000 distinct CDR3 sequences, over 9.5% of them appearing once. The sequence was obtained from a male donor with ankylosing spondylitis. The chain combines TRBV20-1 with TRBJ1-5; D unresolved. Material: blood, either unsorted or a sorted T cell fraction (not recorded which). In DNA, the CDR3 is TGCAGTGCTAGAAATGGCGGGTCCCAGCCCCAGCATTTT. Protein: CSARNGGSQPQHF.